Detailed here is one T cell receptor beta chain. Germline values: CDR1 SGHNT, CDR2 YENEEA. CDR3 length: 15 amino acids. V trimming: 5 bases; J trimming: 4 bases; junction bases outside the gene matches: 10. The entry originates in a study of cytomegalovirus exposure and HLA in healthy donors. PCR primers comprised 60 Vbeta and 13 Jbeta primers. Per the original data handling: Roughly 76 million unique TCR beta chains, roughly 11 million of them shared, were counted by a later analysis. Repertoires were generated with immunoSEQ multiplex PCR, while TCRdb's copy carries only in-frame clones and drops some. That table supplies the V and J calls and clone size; D and trimming were determined from the DNA. Of about 120,000 clones in the sample, more than 75% were seen once.

The chain carries TRBV11-3 and TRBJ1-2; the match to TRBD1 covers 7 bases. This TCR derives from a woman aged 40 to 50 in good health and CMV-seropositive. The sample taken for sequencing was PBMCs. CDR3 protein: CASSLTGVGFYGYTF. The DNA for the CDR3 is TGTGCCAGCAGCCTCACAGGGGTAGGTTTCTATGGCTACACCTTC.